A selection of T cell receptor beta chains follows, all from one sample in a study of Graves' ophthalmopathy and Graves' hyperthyroidism. From the multiplex PCR reads, TCRdb called clonotypes with MiXCR, one entry per CDR3 protein. The repertoire consists of 400,000 to 450,000 distinct CDR3 sequences, with roughly 21% occurring once and the leading ten covering roughly 3%. Sequences were obtained from peripheral blood. The origin of the receptors is a woman between 18 and 29 years old with stable Graves' hyperthyroidism. CDR3s include the opening cysteine and the closing phenylalanine or tryptophan. D genes are given only for firm matches. Clone size is given for some rows only: seen once, a few or many times, or a class if the clone is expanded.

V gene: TRBV20-1
clone size: many
D gene: TRBD2
J gene: TRBJ2-4
CDR3 DNA: TGCAGTGCTAGACTGGCGGGAGGGGACATTCAGTACTTC
CDR3 protein: CSARLAGGDIQYF

V gene: TRBV9
clone size: .
D gene: .
J gene: TRBJ1-1
CDR3 DNA: TGTGCCAGCAGCGCCACAGGGCTCACTGAAGCTTTCTTT
CDR3 protein: CASSATGLTEAFF

V gene: TRBV27
clone size: .
D gene: .
J gene: TRBJ1-1
CDR3 DNA: TGTGCCAGCAGTTCCCCGGGACGAGGGACTGAAGCTTTCTTT
CDR3 protein: CASSSPGRGTEAFF

V gene: TRBV5-1
clone size: many
D gene: TRBD2
J gene: TRBJ2-5
CDR3 DNA: TGCGCCAGCAGCTTGGTTGTTGGCGGGAGCTTGGAGACCCAGTACTTC
CDR3 protein: CASSLVVGGSLETQYF

V gene: TRBV11-2
clone size: few
D gene: .
J gene: TRBJ2-5
CDR3 DNA: TGTGCCAGCAGCTTAGTATTGGAGCAAGAGACCCAGTACTTC
CDR3 protein: CASSLVLEQETQYF

V gene: TRBV7-2
clone size: few
D gene: TRBD1
J gene: TRBJ2-2
CDR3 DNA: TGTGCCAGCAGCCGACAGGGGACAACTTCCGGGGAGCTGTTTTTT
CDR3 protein: CASSRQGTTSGELFF

V gene: TRBV10-2
clone size: many
D gene: .
J gene: TRBJ2-7
CDR3 DNA: TGCGCCAGCAGTGAGTGGGTTCCCTACGAGCAGTACTTC
CDR3 protein: CASSEWVPYEQYF

V gene: TRBV20-1
clone size: .
D gene: TRBD1
J gene: TRBJ2-7
CDR3 DNA: TGCAGTGTTAGGACAGGGGTAGACTCCTACGATCAGTACTTC
CDR3 protein: CSVRTGVDSYDQYF

V gene: TRBV30
clone size: few
D gene: TRBD1
J gene: TRBJ1-2
CDR3 DNA: TGTGCCTGGTCGACAGGGGCGACTAACTATGGCTACACCTTC
CDR3 protein: CAWSTGATNYGYTF

V gene: TRBV3-1
clone size: many
D gene: .
J gene: TRBJ1-2
CDR3 DNA: TGTGCCAGCAGCCCGGACATGAAGACCTATGGCTACACCTTC
CDR3 protein: CASSPDMKTYGYTF

V gene: TRBV5-1
clone size: few
D gene: TRBD2
J gene: TRBJ2-5
CDR3 DNA: TGCGCCAGCAGCAGATACGGGACTACCCCAGAGACCCAGTACTTC
CDR3 protein: CASSRYGTTPETQYF

V gene: TRBV9
clone size: many
D gene: .
J gene: TRBJ2-5
CDR3 DNA: TGTGCCAGCAGCGCAGGGGTGGCAGGCCAAGAGACCCAGTACTTC
CDR3 protein: CASSAGVAGQETQYF

V gene: TRBV6-1
clone size: few
D gene: TRBD1
J gene: TRBJ1-2
CDR3 DNA: TGTGCCAGCAGGATTCCGGGACAGGGGCATGGCTACACCTTC
CDR3 protein: CASRIPGQGHGYTF

V gene: TRBV11-2
clone size: .
D gene: .
J gene: TRBJ1-1
CDR3 DNA: TGTGCCAGCAGCTTATACTCGCCTAGGGCAGGTCATCCTGAAGCTTTCTTT
CDR3 protein: CASSLYSPRAGHPEAFF

V gene: TRBV7-9
clone size: .
D gene: TRBD1
J gene: TRBJ2-7
CDR3 DNA: TGTGCCAGCAGCTATTCCGGGACAGGGGTCGGGCAGTACTTC
CDR3 protein: CASSYSGTGVGQYF

V gene: TRBV20-1
clone size: many
D gene: .
J gene: TRBJ1-1
CDR3 DNA: TGCAGGTTTTTAGGAGGAGGAAACACTGAAGCTTTCTTT
CDR3 protein: CRFLGGGNTEAFF

V gene: TRBV19
clone size: .
D gene: .
J gene: TRBJ1-2
CDR3 DNA: TGTGCCAGTAGTATTCGGGACGGGTTTAACTATGGCTACACCTTC
CDR3 protein: CASSIRDGFNYGYTF

V gene: TRBV9
clone size: .
D gene: .
J gene: TRBJ1-1
CDR3 DNA: TGTGCCAGCAGCCCTTGGGGGGTGAACACTGAAGCTTTCTTT
CDR3 protein: CASSPWGVNTEAFF

V gene: TRBV5-1
clone size: many
D gene: .
J gene: TRBJ2-2
CDR3 DNA: TGCGCCAGCAGCTTGAGGACGGCTGACACCGGGGAGCTGTTTTTT
CDR3 protein: CASSLRTADTGELFF

V gene: TRBV7-9
clone size: many
D gene: .
J gene: TRBJ2-4
CDR3 DNA: TGTGCCAGCAGCGTCAGGGGCACCAAAAACATTCAGTACTTC
CDR3 protein: CASSVRGTKNIQYF

V gene: TRBV7-9
clone size: many
D gene: TRBD2
J gene: TRBJ2-5
CDR3 DNA: TGTGCCAGCAGCTTATCTTGGCGGGAGATGGAGACCCAGTACTTC
CDR3 protein: CASSLSWREMETQYF

V gene: TRBV9
clone size: many
D gene: .
J gene: TRBJ2-5
CDR3 DNA: TGTGCCAGCAGCGTAGGTGGGTCCCGAGAGACCCAGTACTTC
CDR3 protein: CASSVGGSRETQYF

V gene: TRBV15
clone size: .
D gene: TRBD2
J gene: TRBJ2-7
CDR3 DNA: TGTGCCACCAGCAGCGGGATAGCGGGGGCCCCGCAGTACTTC
CDR3 protein: CATSSGIAGAPQYF

V gene: TRBV10-1
clone size: many
D gene: .
J gene: TRBJ1-2
CDR3 DNA: TGCGCCAGCAGTGAGTCCATCGGAGGGGGCTACACCTTC
CDR3 protein: CASSESIGGGYTF

V gene: TRBV30
clone size: many
D gene: TRBD1
J gene: TRBJ1-6
CDR3 DNA: TGTGCCTGGAGCCGGGACAGGGAGTCACCCCTCCACTTT
CDR3 protein: CAWSRDRESPLHF

V gene: TRBV18
clone size: many
D gene: .
J gene: TRBJ2-7
CDR3 DNA: TGTGCCAGCTCGTCGGAATCCACCTACGAGCAGTACTTC
CDR3 protein: CASSSESTYEQYF

V gene: TRBV6-5
clone size: many
D gene: TRBD1
J gene: TRBJ1-2
CDR3 DNA: TGTGCCAGCACTTCGGACAGGTCCTTTCTCTATGGCTACACCTTC
CDR3 protein: CASTSDRSFLYGYTF

V gene: TRBV29-1
clone size: few
D gene: .
J gene: TRBJ2-7
CDR3 DNA: TGCAGCGCAGGGTTTGGTGGTAGCTACTACGAGCAGTACTTC
CDR3 protein: CSAGFGGSYYEQYF

V gene: TRBV6-5
clone size: many
D gene: .
J gene: TRBJ1-2
CDR3 DNA: TGTGCCAGCAGTTACTCGTCGGCTCAGGGCTATGGCTACACCTTC
CDR3 protein: CASSYSSAQGYGYTF

V gene: TRBV2
clone size: few
D gene: .
J gene: TRBJ1-1
CDR3 DNA: TGTGCCAGCAGTGACGGGCCGACGGGGGCCACTGAAGCTTTCTTT
CDR3 protein: CASSDGPTGATEAFF

V gene: TRBV20-1
clone size: .
D gene: .
J gene: TRBJ1-2
CDR3 DNA: TGCAGTGCTAGAGATCCAGGGAGGTATGGCTACACCTTC
CDR3 protein: CSARDPGRYGYTF

V gene: TRBV6-1
clone size: many
D gene: .
J gene: TRBJ1-2
CDR3 DNA: TGTGCCAGCTGGGAGGGTCCAGTAGGCTACACCTTC
CDR3 protein: CASWEGPVGYTF

V gene: TRBV6-5
clone size: many
D gene: .
J gene: TRBJ1-1
CDR3 DNA: TGTGCCAGCAGAGTTCCGGGCCCCCGGGGCACTGAAGCTTTCTTT
CDR3 protein: CASRVPGPRGTEAFF

V gene: TRBV6-1
clone size: few
D gene: .
J gene: TRBJ1-1
CDR3 DNA: TGTGCCAGCATCGTGGTGGGTCGGACTGAAGCTTTCTTT
CDR3 protein: CASIVVGRTEAFF

V gene: TRBV27
clone size: many
D gene: TRBD2
J gene: TRBJ2-7
CDR3 DNA: TGTGCCAGCAGTTTAAGAGGTGGACTAGCGGGCCAAACCTACGAGCAGTACTTC
CDR3 protein: CASSLRGGLAGQTYEQYF

V gene: TRBV12-3/TRBV12-4
clone size: many
D gene: TRBD1
J gene: TRBJ1-1
CDR3 DNA: TGTGCCAGCAGTTCGTTGGACAGGGACACTGAAGCTTTCTTT
CDR3 protein: CASSSLDRDTEAFF

V gene: TRBV24-1
clone size: many
D gene: .
J gene: TRBJ2-5
CDR3 DNA: TGTGCCACCAGTGTCCCTACCCCGACCCAGTACTTC
CDR3 protein: CATSVPTPTQYF

V gene: TRBV6-2/TRBV6-3
clone size: many
D gene: .
J gene: TRBJ1-2
CDR3 DNA: TGTGCCAGCAGCCTACAGGCGGCCAGCTATGGCTACACCTTC
CDR3 protein: CASSLQAASYGYTF

V gene: TRBV15
clone size: .
D gene: .
J gene: TRBJ2-5
CDR3 DNA: TGTGCCACCAGCGGTCACCGGGACCGTAGAACAGAGACCCAGTACTTC
CDR3 protein: CATSGHRDRRTETQYF

V gene: TRBV19
clone size: .
D gene: TRBD2
J gene: TRBJ2-2
CDR3 DNA: TGTGCCAGTAGTTTTCGAACTAGCGGGCCGAACACCGGGGAGCTGTTTTTT
CDR3 protein: CASSFRTSGPNTGELFF

V gene: TRBV30
clone size: many
D gene: TRBD1
J gene: TRBJ1-3
CDR3 DNA: TGTGCCTGGAGTGTACCGGCAGGGGGAGGAAACACCATATATTTT
CDR3 protein: CAWSVPAGGGNTIYF